This T cell receptor (beta chain) was identified during a study of T cells in Graves' hyperthyroidism and ophthalmopathy. Inclusion characteristics of ophthalmopathy patients comprised a Clinical Activity Score of at least 3, a NOSPECS grade of at least 4, and duration under 3 months. Amplification of TCR beta CDR3 regions used RNA as the template. A set of HTBI primers served as the primers for a first-round RT-PCR of the TCR CDR3. Each CDR3 protein is one row after TCRdb ran MiXCR on the multiplex PCR reads. Of 400,000 or so distinct CDR3 sequences in the sample, more than 12% were seen once. The CDR3 runs to 15 residues. Unmatched junction bases numbered 10, after V lost 2 bases and J lost 6 bases.

Sequenced input: blood. The V gene is TRBV12-3 or TRBV12-4, the J gene TRBJ2-7; 7 bases map to TRBD1. This TCR came from a man aged 50 or older with Graves' ophthalmopathy. CDR3 coding DNA: TGTGCCAGCAGTTTAACTAACAGGGGTTTAGGCGAGCAGTACTTC. Protein sequence: CASSLTNRGLGEQYF.